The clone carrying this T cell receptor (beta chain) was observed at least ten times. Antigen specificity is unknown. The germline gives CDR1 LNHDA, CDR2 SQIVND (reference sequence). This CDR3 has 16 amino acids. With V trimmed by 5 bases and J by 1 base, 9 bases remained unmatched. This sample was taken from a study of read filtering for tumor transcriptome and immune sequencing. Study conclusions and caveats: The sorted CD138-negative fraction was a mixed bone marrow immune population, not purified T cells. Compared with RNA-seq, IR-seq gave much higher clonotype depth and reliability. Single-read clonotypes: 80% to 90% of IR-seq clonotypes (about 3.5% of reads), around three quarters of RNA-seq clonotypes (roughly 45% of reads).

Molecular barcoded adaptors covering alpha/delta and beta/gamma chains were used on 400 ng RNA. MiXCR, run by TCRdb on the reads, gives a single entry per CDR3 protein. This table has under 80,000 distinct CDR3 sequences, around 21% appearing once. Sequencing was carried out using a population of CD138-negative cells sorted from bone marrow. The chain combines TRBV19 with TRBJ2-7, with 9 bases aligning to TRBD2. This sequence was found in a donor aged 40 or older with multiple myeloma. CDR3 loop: CASSPDLAGPSYEQYF. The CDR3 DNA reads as TGTGCCAGTAGTCCGGATCTAGCGGGACCGTCCTACGAGCAGTACTTC.